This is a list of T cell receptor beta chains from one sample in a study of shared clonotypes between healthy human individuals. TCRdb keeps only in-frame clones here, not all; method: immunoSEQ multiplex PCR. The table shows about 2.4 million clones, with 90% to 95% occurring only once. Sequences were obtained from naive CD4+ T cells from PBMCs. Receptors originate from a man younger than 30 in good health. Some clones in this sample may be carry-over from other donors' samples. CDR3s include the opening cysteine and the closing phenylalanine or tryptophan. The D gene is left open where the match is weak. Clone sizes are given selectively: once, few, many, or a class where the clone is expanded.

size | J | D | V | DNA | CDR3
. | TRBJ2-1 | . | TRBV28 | TGTGCCAGCAGAGAGGGAGCGTACAATGAGCAGTTCTTC | CASREGAYNEQFF
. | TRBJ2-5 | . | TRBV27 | TGTGCCAGCAGTTTAACTAGGCGGGACACCTACCATCAAGAGACCCAGTACTTC | CASSLTRRDTYHQETQYF
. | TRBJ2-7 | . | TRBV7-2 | TGTGCCAGCAGCATGCGCCATGAGCAGTACTTC | CASSMRHEQYF
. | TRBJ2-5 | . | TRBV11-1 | TGTGCCAGCAGCCCTGGTCCGGAGACCCAGTACTTC | CASSPGPETQYF
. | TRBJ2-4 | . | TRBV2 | TGTGCCAGCAGTGAAGCGGGGGGGGCCGCTCAGTACTTC | CASSEAGGAAQYF
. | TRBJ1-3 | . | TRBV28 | TGTGCCAGCCGTAGGGGGGGGTCAAACTCTGGAAACACCATATATTTT | CASRRGGSNSGNTIYF
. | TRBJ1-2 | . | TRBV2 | TGTGCCAGCCAGACAGTTCCCTATGGCTACACCTTC | CASQTVPYGYTF
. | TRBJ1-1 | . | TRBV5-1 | TGCGCCAGCAGCTTGGGCCCGCCGAACACTGAAGCTTTCTTT | CASSLGPPNTEAFF
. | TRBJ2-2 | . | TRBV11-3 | TGTGCCAGCAGCGGGCGGGTTACCGGGGAGCTGTTTTTT | CASSGRVTGELFF
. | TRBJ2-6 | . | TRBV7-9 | TGTGCCAGCAGTTACCGATGGGACACCATCTCTGGGGCCAACGTCCTGACTTTC | CASSYRWDTISGANVLTF
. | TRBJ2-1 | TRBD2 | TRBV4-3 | TGCGCCAGCAGCCAAGAGGGGGGACTAGCGAGGAATGAGCAGTTCTTC | CASSQEGGLARNEQFF
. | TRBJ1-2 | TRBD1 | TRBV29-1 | TGCAGCGTGGGACAGGGGCATGGCTACACCTTC | CSVGQGHGYTF
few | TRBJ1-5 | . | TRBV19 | TGTGCCAGTGCGTCTCGGGGAAATCAGCCCCAGCATTTT | CASASRGNQPQHF
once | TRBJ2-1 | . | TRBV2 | TGTGCCACCGCTAGCGCCTGGGGGTACAATGAGCAGTTCTTC | CATASAWGYNEQFF
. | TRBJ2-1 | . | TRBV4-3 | TGCGCCAGCAGCCAAACGACGAGCTCCTACAATGAGCAGTTCTTC | CASSQTTSSYNEQFF
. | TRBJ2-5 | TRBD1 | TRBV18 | TGTGCCAGCTCACTCGGACAGGGGGAAGAGACCCAGTACTTC | CASSLGQGEETQYF
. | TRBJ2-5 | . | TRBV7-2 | TGTGCCAGCAGCCCGAACACCGGCCAAGAGACCCAGTACTTC | CASSPNTGQETQYF
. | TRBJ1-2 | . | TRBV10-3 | TGTGCCATCAGTGAGTCAGTTTGGGGCGGTGGCTACACCTTC | CAISESVWGGGYTF
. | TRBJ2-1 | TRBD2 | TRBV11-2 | TGTGCCAGCAGCTTTATTCCGTTTAGGGCTAGCGGTCGGGGTGAGCAGTTCTTC | CASSFIPFRASGRGEQFF
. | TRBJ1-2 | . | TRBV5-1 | TGCGCCAGCAGCTTGATACCCCAGGACTATGGCTACACCTTC | CASSLIPQDYGYTF
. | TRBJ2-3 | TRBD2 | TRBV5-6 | TGTGCCAGCAGCATACGACTAGCGGGAAGCTCAGATACGCAGTATTTT | CASSIRLAGSSDTQYF
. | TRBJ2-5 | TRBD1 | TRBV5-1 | TGCGCCAGCACAGCACAGGGGGCTGGAGAGACCCAGTACTTC | CASTAQGAGETQYF
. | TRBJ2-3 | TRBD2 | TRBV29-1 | TGCAGCGTTGACAATCGGCTAGCGGCGAACACAGATACGCAGTATTTT | CSVDNRLAANTDTQYF
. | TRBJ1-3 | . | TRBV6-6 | TGTGCCAGCAGTCTAGGCGGCTCTGGAAACACCATATATTTT | CASSLGGSGNTIYF
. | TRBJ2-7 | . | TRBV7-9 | TGTGCCAGCAGCCACTCGGGGAAGGCCGACGAGCAGTACTTC | CASSHSGKADEQYF
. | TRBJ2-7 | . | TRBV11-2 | TGTGCCAGCAGCCTAATGGACAGATTTGCCTACGAGCAGTACTTC | CASSLMDRFAYEQYF
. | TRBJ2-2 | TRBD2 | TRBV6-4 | TGTGCCAGCAGAAGGGAGGGTCGCGACGGCACCGGGGAGCTGTTTTTT | CASRREGRDGTGELFF
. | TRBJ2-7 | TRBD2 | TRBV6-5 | TGTGCCAGCAAAATACAGCGGGGTTCCTCCTACGAGCAGTACTTC | CASKIQRGSSYEQYF
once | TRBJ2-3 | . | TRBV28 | TGTGCCAGCAGTTCAACCCATGGGACGGCCAACGGTGCGGGCTTGACTAGCACAGATACGCAGTATTTT | CASSSTHGTANGAGLTSTDTQYF
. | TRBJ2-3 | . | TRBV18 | TGTGCCAGCTCACCCTTGAGGGGCCCAGATACGCAGTATTTT | CASSPLRGPDTQYF
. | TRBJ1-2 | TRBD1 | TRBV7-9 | TGTGCCAGCAGCCAGACAGGGGGCTGGGGTGGCTACACCTTC | CASSQTGGWGGYTF
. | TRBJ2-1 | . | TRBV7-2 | TGTGCCAGCAGCTTTCGGGGGAACGATGAGCAGTTCTTC | CASSFRGNDEQFF
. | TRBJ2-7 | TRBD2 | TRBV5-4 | TGTGCCAGCAGCCTTCCATCTAGCGGAGGAGCCTACGAGCAGTACTTC | CASSLPSSGGAYEQYF
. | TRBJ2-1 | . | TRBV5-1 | TGCGCCAGCAGCTCTGTCTTGGGAGAGATCTACAATGAGCAGTTCTTC | CASSSVLGEIYNEQFF
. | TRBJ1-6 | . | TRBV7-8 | TGTGCCAGCAGCCCCGACGGCGGGAATTCACCCCTCCACTTT | CASSPDGGNSPLHF
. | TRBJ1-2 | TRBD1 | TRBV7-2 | TGTGCCAGCAGCTTAGCCGTGGGACAGGGAGAGGGCTACACCTTC | CASSLAVGQGEGYTF
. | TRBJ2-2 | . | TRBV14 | TGTGCCAGCAGCCAAACCTCGAGGACCGGGGAGCTGTTTTTT | CASSQTSRTGELFF
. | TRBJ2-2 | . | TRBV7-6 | TGTGCCAGCAGCCGGAGCGCCCGGGTTGAGACCGGGGAGCTGTTTTTT | CASSRSARVETGELFF
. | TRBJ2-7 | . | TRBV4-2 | TGTGCCAGCAGCCAAGCCCAAAGGGGCTCCGAGCAGTACTTC | CASSQAQRGSEQYF
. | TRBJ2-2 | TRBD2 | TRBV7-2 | TGTGCCAGCACCCCTCGGACTAGCGGGGGGAGCGGGGAGCTGTTTTTT | CASTPRTSGGSGELFF
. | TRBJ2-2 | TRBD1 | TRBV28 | TGTGCCAGCAGTTTCAAGGGGGCCAACACCGGGGAGCTGTTTTTT | CASSFKGANTGELFF
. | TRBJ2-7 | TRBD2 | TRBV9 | TGTGCCAGCAGCGTAGCTCCGGCTAGCGGGAGTTACGAGCAGTACTTC | CASSVAPASGSYEQYF
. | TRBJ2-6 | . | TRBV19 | TGTGCCAGTAGTATTCTGAGCCCTGCTGGGGCCAACGTCCTGACTTTC | CASSILSPAGANVLTF
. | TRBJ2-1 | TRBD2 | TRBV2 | TGTGCCAGCAGAAATAGCGGGAGTCCCCATGAGCAGTTCTTC | CASRNSGSPHEQFF
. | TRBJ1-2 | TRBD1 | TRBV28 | TGTGCCAGCAGTCGCTTGGGACAGAACTATGGCTACACCTTC | CASSRLGQNYGYTF
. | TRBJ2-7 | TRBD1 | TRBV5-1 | TGCGCCAGCAGCTGGAGCCGGGACAGGGGACAATACGAGCAGTACTTC | CASSWSRDRGQYEQYF
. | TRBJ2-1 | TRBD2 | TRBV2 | TGTGCCAGCGGTTGGGCTAGCGGGGACCTCCAGCAGTTCTTC | CASGWASGDLQQFF